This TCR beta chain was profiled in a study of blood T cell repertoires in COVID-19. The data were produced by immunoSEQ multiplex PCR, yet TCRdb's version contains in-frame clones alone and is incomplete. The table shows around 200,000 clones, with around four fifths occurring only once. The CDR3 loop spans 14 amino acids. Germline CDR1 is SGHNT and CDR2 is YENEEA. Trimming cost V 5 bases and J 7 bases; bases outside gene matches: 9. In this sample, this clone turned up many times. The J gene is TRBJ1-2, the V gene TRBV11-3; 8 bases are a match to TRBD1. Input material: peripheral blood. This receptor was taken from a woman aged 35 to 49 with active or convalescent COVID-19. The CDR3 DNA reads TGTGCCAGCAGCGTTGACAGGGGCCAAATTGGCTACACCTTC. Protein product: CASSVDRGQIGYTF.